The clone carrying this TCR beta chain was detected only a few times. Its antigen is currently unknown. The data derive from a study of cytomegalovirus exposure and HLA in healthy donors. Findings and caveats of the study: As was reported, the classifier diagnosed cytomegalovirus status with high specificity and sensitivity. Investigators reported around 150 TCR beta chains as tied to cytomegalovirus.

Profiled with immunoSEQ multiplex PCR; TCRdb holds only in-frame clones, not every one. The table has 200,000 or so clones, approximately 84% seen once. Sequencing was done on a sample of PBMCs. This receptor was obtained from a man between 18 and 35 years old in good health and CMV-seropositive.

In DNA, the CDR3 is TGTGCCAGCTCACCCCGGGGCGGGAGTGGGTATGAGCAGTTCTTC. Encoded protein: CASSPRGGSGYEQFF. This sequence joins TRBV18 and TRBJ2-1; TRBD2 agrees at 7 bases. J lost 8 bases, V lost 3 bases, and 10 bases had no gene match. Germline-derived CDR1 and CDR2 are KGHSH and LQKENI. This CDR3 is 15 amino acids long. Full variable domain (remainder filled in from reference TRBV18 and TRBJ2-1): NAGVMQNPRHLVRRRGQEARLRCSPMKGHSHVYWYRQLPEEGLKFMVYLQKENIIDESGMPKERFSAEFPKEGPSILRIQQVVRGDSAAYFCASSPRGGSGYEQFFGPGTRLTVL.